Detailed here is one T cell receptor beta chain. Its specificity is not known. The sample originates from a study of cytomegalovirus exposure and HLA in healthy donors. General study results and limits: Excluded: some indistinguishable V segments such as TRBV6-2 and TRBV6-3.

The primer mix had 60 Vbeta and 13 Jbeta primers. Assay: immunoSEQ multiplex PCR; the TCRdb copy retains only in-frame clones and omits some. This sample carries 120,000 or so clones, roughly 80% of them seen once, and the ten largest clones take about 2%. Germline CDR1 reads SGHRS; CDR2 reads YFSETQ. V trimming: 4 bases; J trimming: 4 bases; junction bases outside the gene matches: 4. CDR3 length: 13 amino acids. The sequenced sample consisted of PBMCs. The chain is built from TRBV5-1 and TRBJ2-7; 8 bases line up with TRBD2. The TCR sequence derives from a man aged 25-45 years in good health and CMV-seronegative. The CDR3 bases are TGCGCCAGCAGCCCGGGAGGGGTTTACGAGCAGTACTTC. Translated, it gives CASSPGGVYEQYF.